This T cell receptor (beta chain) was recorded in a study of cytotoxic CD8 clonotypes in ibrutinib-treated CLL. This CDR3 has 14 amino acids. With 5 bases clipped from V and 4 bases from J, the junction kept 7 bases outside the gene matches. Germline V gene lookup returns CDR1 SGHAT and CDR2 FQNNGV. TCRdb's copy holds only in-frame clones and misses some; the assay was immunoSEQ multiplex PCR. Here the sample spans 200,000 to 250,000 clones, approximately 75% being singletons. The sequencing used PBMCs, collected after 12 months of ibrutinib treatment. The rearrangement joins TRBV11-2 to TRBJ2-5, with 7 bases identical to TRBD1. The sequence was obtained from a human donor with chronic lymphocytic leukemia. CDR3 nucleotide sequence: TGTGCCAGCAGCCGTAGACAGGGCCCAGAGACCCAGTACTTC. Residues: CASSRRQGPETQYF.